This TCR beta chain was captured by sequencing in a study of patients and donors after allogeneic stem cell transplantation. In TCRdb, the RT-PCR reads were re-called with MiXCR into one record per CDR3 protein. In the table there are fewer than 500,000 distinct CDR3 sequences, 16% of which are singletons. In this sample, this clonotype turned up a few times. The source of this sequence is a human donor who was either an allogeneic HSCT recipient or a stem cell or donor lymphocyte infusion donor (not recorded which). It is not recorded whose cells these are; they may come from a transplant donor. The sequenced material came from blood, either unsorted or a sorted T cell fraction (not recorded which).

This CDR3 reads CSARDLRQGISGELFF. As DNA, the CDR3 is TGCAGTGCTAGAGATCTTCGGCAGGGTATTTCCGGGGAGCTGTTTTTT. V usage is TRBV20-1 and J usage is TRBJ2-2, with D maybe TRBD1 (5 bases). Germline loops: CDR1 DFQATT, CDR2 SNEGSKA (reference sequence). There are 16 residues in the CDR3. Trimming cost V 0 bases and J 6 bases, with 17 bases left between them.